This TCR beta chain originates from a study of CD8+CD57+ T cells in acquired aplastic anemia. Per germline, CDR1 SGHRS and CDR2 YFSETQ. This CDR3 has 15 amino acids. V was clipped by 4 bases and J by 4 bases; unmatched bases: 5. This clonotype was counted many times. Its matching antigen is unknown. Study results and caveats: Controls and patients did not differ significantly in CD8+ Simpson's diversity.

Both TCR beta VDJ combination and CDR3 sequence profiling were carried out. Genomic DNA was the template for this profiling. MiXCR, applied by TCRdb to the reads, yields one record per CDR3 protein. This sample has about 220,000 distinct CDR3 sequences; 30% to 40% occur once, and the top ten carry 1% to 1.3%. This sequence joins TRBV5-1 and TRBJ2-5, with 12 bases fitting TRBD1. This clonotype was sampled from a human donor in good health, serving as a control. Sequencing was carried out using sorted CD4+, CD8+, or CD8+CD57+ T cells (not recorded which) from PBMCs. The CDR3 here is CASSLGQGARETQYF. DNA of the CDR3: TGCGCCAGCAGCCTGGGACAGGGGGCAAGAGAGACCCAGTACTTC.